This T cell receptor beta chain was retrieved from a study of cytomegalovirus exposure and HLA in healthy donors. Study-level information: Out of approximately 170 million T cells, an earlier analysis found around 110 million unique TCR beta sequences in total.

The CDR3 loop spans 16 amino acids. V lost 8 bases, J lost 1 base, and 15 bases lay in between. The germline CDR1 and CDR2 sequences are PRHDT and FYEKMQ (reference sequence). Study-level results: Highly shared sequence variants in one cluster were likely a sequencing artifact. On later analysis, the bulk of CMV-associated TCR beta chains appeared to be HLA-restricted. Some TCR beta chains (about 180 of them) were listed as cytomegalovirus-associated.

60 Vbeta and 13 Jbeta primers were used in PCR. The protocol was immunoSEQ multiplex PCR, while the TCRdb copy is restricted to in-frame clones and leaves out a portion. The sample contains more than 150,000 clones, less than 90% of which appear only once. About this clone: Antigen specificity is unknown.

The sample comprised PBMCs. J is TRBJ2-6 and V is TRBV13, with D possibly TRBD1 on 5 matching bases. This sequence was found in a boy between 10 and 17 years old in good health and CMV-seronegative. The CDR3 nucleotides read TGTGCCAGCGCAGGGCAGGGCATATCTGGGGCCAACGTCCTGACTTTC. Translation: CASAGQGISGANVLTF.